A single sample is the source of the 22 T cell receptor beta chains below, sequenced in a study of T-cell reconstitution after alpha-beta-depleted transplantation in children. Preparing the TCRbeta library involved the use of unique molecular identifiers. TCRdb ran MiXCR on the PCR reads and lists one entry per CDR3 protein. The profile shows some 190,000 distinct CDR3 sequences, approximately 12% of them singletons. The specimen was PBMCs, collected before TCRalphabeta/CD19-depleted stem cell transplant. These receptors were obtained from a boy under 10 years old with acute myeloid leukemia, due to receive a stem cell transplant.

This clonotype was picked up many times. The chain uses TRBV20-1 and TRBJ1-1; D call uncertain. The CDR3 has 11 residues. In germline, CDR1 is DFQATT, CDR2 SNEGSKA (reference sequence). Trimming took off 8 bases at V and 1 base at J, with 8 bases between the two ends. The DNA of the CDR3 is TGCAGTCCTTCAGAGAACACTGAAGCTTTCTTT. It specifies CSPSENTEAFF.

This clonotype was counted ten times or more. This sequence joins TRBV20-1 and TRBJ2-7, with D possibly TRBD1 on 6 matching bases. The CDR3 sequence is 14 residues long. V was trimmed by 6 bases and J by 0 bases, leaving 15 bases between them. Germline CDR1 reads DFQATT; CDR2 reads SNEGSKA (reference sequence). The CDR3 DNA reads TGCAGTGCGAAGGGCCAGGGGAGCTCCTACGAGCAGTACTTC. This translates into CSAKGQGSSYEQYF.

This clonotype was seen many times. Here the CDR3 reads CASSAPSSGSFEETQYF. DNA for the CDR3: TGTGCCAGCAGCGCCCCGAGTAGCGGGAGTTTCGAAGAGACCCAGTACTTC. V and J are TRBV28 and TRBJ2-5; 9 bases fit TRBD2. CDR1 and CDR2 (germline): MDHEN, SYDVKM. The CDR3 is 17 amino acids. V trimming: 6 bases; J trimming: 3 bases; junction bases outside the gene matches: 14. Full variable domain (rest looked up from reference TRBV28 and TRBJ2-5): DVKVTQSSRYLVKRTGEKVFLECVQDMDHENMFWYRQDPGLGLRLIYFSYDVKMKEKGDIPEGYSVSREKKERFSLILESASTNQTSMYLCASSAPSSGSFEETQYFGPGTRLLVL.

V and J are TRBV7-9 and TRBJ2-1; D gene unclear. The germline CDR1 and CDR2 sequences are SEHNR and FQNEAQ (reference sequence). The CDR3 is 13 residues long. Trimming left V 3 bases short and J 4 bases short, with 7 bases between. DNA for the CDR3: TGTGCCAGCAGCTTTCAACCGTACAATGAGCAGTTCTTC. It specifies CASSFQPYNEQFF.

There are many counts of this clonotype. The rearrangement uses TRBV5-6 and TRBJ2-5; the D gene is possibly TRBD2 (5 bases). CDR3 length: 13 residues. Trimming cost V 2 bases and J 9 bases, with 14 bases left between them. Per germline, CDR1 SGHDT and CDR2 YYEEEE. The CDR3 DNA reads as TGTGCCAGCAGCTTAAGTGAAGTCGGGGCCCAGTACTTC. Translated, it gives CASSLSEVGAQYF. Variable domain in full (rest from reference TRBV5-6 and TRBJ2-5): DAGVTQSPTHLIKTRGQQVTLRCSPKSGHDTVSWYQQALGQGPQFIFQYYEEEERQRGNFPDRFSGHQFPNYSSELNVNALLLGDSALYLCASSLSEVGAQYFGPGTRLLVL.

The sample holds one count of this clonotype. A read error may be the cause here, since a much bigger clone is one base away. The chain couples TRBV20-1 to TRBJ1-1; D remains ambiguous. The CDR3 is made up of 11 amino acids. Germline V gene lookup returns CDR1 DFQATT and CDR2 SNEGSKA (reference sequence). V lost 4 bases, J lost 6 bases, and 9 bases lay in between. The CDR3 loop reads CSAIVTSEAFF. The CDR3 coding sequence is TGCAGTGCTATTGTGACTTCTGAAGCTTTCTTT.

This clonotype was detected a few times. The gene calls are TRBV7-2 and TRBJ1-5, with a weak D call TRBD1 (5 bases). Trimming left V 5 bases short and J 7 bases short, with 12 bases between. The germline CDR1 and CDR2 sequences are SGHTA and FQGNSA. The CDR3 length is 13 residues. The CDR3 spells CASSLTRVQPQHF. The CDR3 DNA follows: TGTGCCAGCAGCCTAACCAGGGTACAGCCCCAGCATTTT.

This clonotype has a count of ten or more. The chain combines TRBV12-3 or TRBV12-4 with TRBJ2-2; D is uncertain. Trimming took off 5 bases at V and 5 bases at J, with 9 bases between the two ends. The CDR3 has 13 residues. The CDR3 DNA reads TGTGCCAGCAGTCTCCATGGAACCGGGGAGCTGTTTTTT. Residues: CASSLHGTGELFF.

This clonotype appeared many times. The chain couples TRBV2 to TRBJ2-7; tentatively, D is TRBD1 or TRBD2 (6 bases each). The CDR3 runs to 13 residues. The V gene's germline CDR1 is SNHLY and CDR2 FYNNEI. The V and J ends lost 4 bases and 3 bases respectively, with 10 bases between them. DNA for the CDR3: TGTGCCAGCAGTGGGGGGGCTTTCTACGAGCAGTACGTC. This encodes CASSGGAFYEQYV.

As concerns this clonotype: Possible read error: a much larger clone is one base away. The chain combines TRBV5-6 with TRBJ2-7; TRBD1 agrees at 7 bases. Germline V gene data show CDR1 as SGHDT and CDR2 as YYEEEE. Trimming at V came to 4 bases and at J to 5 bases, leaving 15 bases not matched to a gene. The CDR3 consists of 16 residues. The DNA of the CDR3 is TGTGCCAGCAGCACGGCAGGGACAGAGGGTTGGCACGAGCAGTACTTC. Translating gives CASSTAGTEGWHEQYF.

The rearrangement links TRBV18 to TRBJ2-2; no clear D gene. V dropped 4 bases and J dropped 8 bases, with 5 bases sitting between them. There are 11 residues in the CDR3. Per the germline V gene, CDR1 is KGHSH and CDR2 is LQKENI. CDR3 sequence reads: CASSRGGELFF. CDR3 coding DNA: TGTGCCAGCTCACGAGGAGGGGAGCTGTTTTTT.

This clonotype has ten or more counts. This sequence joins TRBV7-6 and TRBJ2-3; D gene unclear. This CDR3 comprises 14 residues. V gave up 3 bases and J gave up 3 bases, with 10 bases separating them. Germline V lookup: CDR1 SGHVS, CDR2 FNYEAQ. In nucleotides, the CDR3 is TGTGCCAGCAGCTTTATATCTAATACAGATACGCAGTATTTT. Amino acid sequence: CASSFISNTDTQYF.

This clonotype was detected many times. This chain uses TRBV5-5 with TRBJ2-4, with 7 bases matching TRBD1. Germline CDR1 is SGHKS and CDR2 is YYEKEE (reference sequence). The CDR3 runs 15 residues. J was trimmed by 6 bases and V by 0 bases; bases with no gene match: 6. The CDR3 coding sequence is TGTGCCAGCAGCTTGGGAGGGGACAGCCGAAACATTCAGTACTTC. It encodes CASSLGGDSRNIQYF.

This clonotype was counted ten times or more. V is TRBV11-2 and J is TRBJ2-5, with 7 bases fitting TRBD1. V lost 3 bases and J lost 5; bases outside the gene matches: 3. This CDR3 spans 13 amino acids. Germline V gene sequence: CDR1 SGHAT, CDR2 FQNNGV. The DNA for the CDR3 is TGTGCCAGCAGCTTCACAGGGGAGGAGACCCAGTACTTC. Protein sequence: CASSFTGEETQYF.

This clonotype was detected a few times. The chain employs TRBV7-9 and TRBJ1-1; D gene ambiguous. Germline assignment: CDR1 SEHNR and CDR2 FQNEAQ (reference sequence). V was pared by 10 bases and J by 5 bases, with 20 bases between. The CDR3 runs 14 residues. The CDR3 DNA reads TGTGCCAACGGACCGGGCGTACTTAGAACTGAAGCTTTCTTT. This gives the protein CANGPGVLRTEAFF.

This clonotype was detected many times. The V and J genes are TRBV6-5 and TRBJ1-2; D remains unclear. This CDR3 has 12 amino acids. V was clipped by 2 bases and J by 13 bases, with 14 bases between them. Germline V gene sequence: CDR1 MNHEY, CDR2 SVGAGI. In DNA, the CDR3 is TGTGCCAGCAGTTACCTACACGGGCAGACCACCTTC. This sequence encodes CASSYLHGQTTF.

Turning to this clonotype: A read error may explain this, as a much larger clone is one base away. The chain carries TRBV20-1 and TRBJ2-5; D is unclear. V dropped 5 bases and J dropped 3 bases, with 4 bases sitting between them. Germline lookup yields CDR1 DFQATT and CDR2 SNEGSKA (reference sequence). The CDR3 has 10 amino acids. CDR3 sequence reads: CSAQKETQYF. CDR3 DNA sequence: TGCAGTGCTCAAAAAGAGACCCAGTACTTC.

This clonotype was found many times. The chain has TRBV6-1 and TRBJ2-2, with D unclear. V lost 1 base and J lost 7, with 10 bases in between. The CDR3 has 14 residues. CDR1 is MNHNS and CDR2 is SASEGT in the germline V gene. The CDR3: CASSEEPMSGELFF. CDR3 DNA sequence: TGTGCCAGCAGTGAAGAACCCATGAGCGGGGAGCTGTTTTTT.

Ten or more counts support this clonotype. The chain recombines TRBV7-2 with TRBJ2-5, with D perhaps given as TRBD1 or TRBD2 (6 bases each). The CDR3 is 14 residues long. Germline V lookup: CDR1 SGHTA, CDR2 FQGNSA. V lost 1 base and J 5 bases, leaving 11 bases between the germline ends. DNA of the CDR3: TGTGCCAGCAGCTTAGAGGGGGGCCTTGAGACCCAGTACTTC. Translation: CASSLEGGLETQYF. Looking up the rest from reference TRBV7-2 and TRBJ2-5 gives the full variable domain: GAGVSQSPSNKVTEKGKDVELRCDPISGHTALYWYRQSLGQGLEFLIYFQGNSAPDKSGLPSDRFSAERTGGSVSTLTIQRTQQEDSAVYLCASSLEGGLETQYFGPGTRLLVL.

This clonotype was found many times. The rearrangement links TRBV21-1 to TRBJ2-5; the table's TRBD1 call for D was not verified on the DNA. TRBV21-1 is a pseudogene. The CDR3 loop spans 15 amino acids. The CDR3 is CASSRPRGYQETQYF. The CDR3 DNA follows: TGTGCCAGCAGCAGACCCAGGGGGTACCAAGAGACCCAGTACTTC.

This clonotype was detected ten times or more. The rearrangement uses TRBV9 and TRBJ1-2; D not resolved. Trimming pared 6 bases from V and 3 bases from J, leaving 15 bases between. This CDR3 has 14 amino acids. Germline loops: CDR1 SGDLS, CDR2 YYNGEE. This chain's CDR3 is CASTVGAVDYGYTF. The CDR3 DNA sequence: TGTGCCAGCACCGTGGGAGCCGTAGACTATGGCTACACCTTC.

Ten or more counts support this clonotype. This chain joins TRBV28 and TRBJ1-2, with D maybe TRBD1 (5 bases). The V and J ends lost 1 base and 1 base respectively, with 13 bases between them. Germline CDR1 and CDR2: MDHEN and SYDVKM. The CDR3 loop spans 16 amino acids. The chain's CDR3 is CASSLYPGSGNYGYTF. The CDR3 nucleotides read TGTGCCAGCAGTTTATATCCAGGGTCGGGTAACTATGGCTACACCTTC.